The sample holds one count of the clone carrying this T cell receptor beta chain. The table came from immunoSEQ multiplex PCR; TCRdb's copy has only in-frame clones and leaves some out. Of some 50,000 clones listed, roughly nine tenths are singletons. Sample time point: late/post reinfection, 12 to 24 weeks after detection. Sorted cells were sequenced directly ex vivo without any in vitro expansion. These data come from a study of memory CD8 T cells in hepatitis C reinfection. J was trimmed by 6 bases and V by 4 bases; bases with no gene match: 13. The germline CDR1 and CDR2 sequences are SGHAT and FQNNGV. CDR3 length equals 16 residues.

The chain uses TRBV11-2 and TRBJ2-7; 9 bases match TRBD2. The clonotype was recovered from a man aged 18 to 30 with hepatitis C virus infection. Material: naive CD8+ T cells sorted from blood. CDR3 coding DNA: TGTGCCAGCAGCTCCCAGGGAGCGCGGGGGGGCCTCGAGCAGTACGTC. This gives the protein CASSSQGARGGLEQYV.